Below, 9 T cell receptor beta chains from the same sample are listed, as sequenced in a study of cytomegalovirus exposure and HLA in healthy donors (TCRdb year 2017). The library came from the immunoSEQ multiplex PCR assay. For the multiplex PCR, a mixture combining 60 forward primers for TCR Vbeta segments and 13 reverse primers for TCR Jbeta segments was used. TCRdb holds this immuneACCESS table with in-frame rearrangements only. Some clones are missing; in checked studies, unresolved V genes explain under half, and the rest has no known cause. Within this sample are about 150,000 clones, with around four fifths of them counted one time only. Jointly, the top ten make up about 1.3% of the sample. Input material: PBMCs. The receptors were gathered from a young woman in good health and CMV-seronegative.

The CDR3 coding sequence is TGTGCCAGCAGCCAAGCTAGTACAGATACGCAGTATTTT. It specifies CASSQASTDTQYF. The chain carries TRBV4-2 and TRBJ2-3, with D uncertain. Germline CDR1 LGHNA, CDR2 YNFKEQ. The CDR3 is 13 residues long. Trimming removed 1 base from V and 3 bases from J, with 5 bases in between.

The chain employs TRBV6-1 and TRBJ2-3; TRBD2 agrees at 12 bases. The length of the CDR3 is 15 residues. The J segment lost 4 bases and the V segment lost 4 bases, leaving 3 bases of the junction unmatched. Germline V gene sequence: CDR1 MNHNS, CDR2 SASEGT. CDR3 sequence (DNA): TGTGCCAGCAGTGCCGCTAGCGGGGGGGCAGATACGCAGTATTTT. It specifies CASSAASGGADTQYF.

J is TRBJ1-2 and V is TRBV7-3; D perhaps matches TRBD1 (5 bases). Germline assignment: CDR1 SGHTA and CDR2 FQGTGA. V was cut by 5 bases and J by 6 bases, with 19 bases left in between. The CDR3 runs 15 residues. The CDR3 region is CASSEGLVDMDGYTF. The CDR3 nucleotides read TGTGCCAGCAGCGAGGGACTTGTTGATATGGATGGCTACACCTTC.

This clone was seen a single time. The chain carries TRBV27 and TRBJ1-1, with TRBD1 identical over 8 bases. With 2 bases clipped from V and 3 bases from J, the junction kept 14 bases outside the gene matches. From germline, CDR1 is MNHEY and CDR2 SMNVEV (reference sequence). The CDR3 consists of 18 residues. The CDR3 reads CASSLVRTGKKGDTEAFF. CDR3 DNA sequence: TGTGCCAGCAGTTTAGTCCGGACAGGGAAGAAAGGAGACACTGAAGCTTTCTTT.

The table lists this clone with a few counts. The V call is TRBV2, the J call TRBJ2-5; 9 bases are shared with TRBD1. V gave up 4 bases and J gave up 4 bases; unmatched junction bases: 7. Germline V gives CDR1 SNHLY, CDR2 FYNNEI. CDR3 length: 15 residues. In DNA form, the CDR3 reads TGTGCCAGCAGTGGGGATGGGACAGGGTCAGAGACCCAGTACTTC. Its translation: CASSGDGTGSETQYF.

This sequence joins TRBV5-4 and TRBJ2-6; D perhaps matches TRBD2 (5 bases). Trimming removed 3 bases at V and 2 bases at J, with 12 bases between. Looked up from germline, CDR1 is SGHNT and CDR2 is YYREEE (reference sequence). This CDR3 spans 16 amino acids. For the CDR3, the DNA is TGTGCCAGCAGCTCCCCTCTAGCTACTGGGGCCAACGTCCTGACTTTC. It codes for CASSSPLATGANVLTF.

The chain links TRBV10-3 to TRBJ1-5, with D possibly matching TRBD1 (5 bases). Germline CDR1 and CDR2: ENHRY and SYGVKD. V lost 2 bases and J 2 bases, leaving 13 bases between the germline ends. CDR3 length: 16 residues. The CDR3 reads CAISEVRVIGNQPQHF. The CDR3 bases are TGTGCCATCAGTGAGGTCAGGGTTATTGGCAATCAGCCCCAGCATTTT.

This clone was seen more than once but under ten times. The chain is built from TRBV10-3 and TRBJ1-2; 10 positions agree with TRBD1. Germline V CDR1 and CDR2: ENHRY, SYGVKD. The CDR3 contains 13 residues. V lost 7 bases and J lost 8; bases outside the gene matches: 7. The CDR3 loop is CAITRTGGTGYTF. CDR3 nucleotide sequence: TGTGCCATCACTAGGACAGGGGGAACAGGCTACACCTTC.

The chain uses TRBV28 and TRBJ1-5; D might be TRBD1 (5 bases). Germline V gene data show CDR1 as MDHEN and CDR2 as SYDVKM. V was clipped by 7 bases and J by 9 bases, with 13 bases between them. The CDR3 is 12 residues long. The CDR3 DNA reads as TGTGCCAGCACTTCTCCTAGGGGGCCCCAGCATTTT. It specifies CASTSPRGPQHF.